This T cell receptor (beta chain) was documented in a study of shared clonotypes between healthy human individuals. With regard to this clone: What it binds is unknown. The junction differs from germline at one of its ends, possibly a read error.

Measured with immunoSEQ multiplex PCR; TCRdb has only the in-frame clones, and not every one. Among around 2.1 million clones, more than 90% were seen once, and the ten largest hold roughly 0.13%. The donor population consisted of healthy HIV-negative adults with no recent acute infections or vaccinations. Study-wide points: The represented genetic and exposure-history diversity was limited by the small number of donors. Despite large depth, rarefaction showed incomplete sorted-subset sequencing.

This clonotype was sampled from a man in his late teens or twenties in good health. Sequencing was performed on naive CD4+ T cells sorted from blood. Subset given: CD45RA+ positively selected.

The CDR3 spells CASSEGGAGTSF. The CDR3 nucleotides read TGTGCCAGCAGTGAGGGGGGTGCGGGAACGAGCTTC. The V gene is TRBV2, the J gene TRBJ2-7, with D perhaps matching TRBD2 (6 bases). The CDR3 is 12 amino acids. Germline loops: CDR1 SNHLY, CDR2 FYNNEI.